A single sample is the source of the 14 T cell receptor beta chains below, sequenced in a study of T cells expressing NK-cell markers. TCRdb re-called the 5' RACE reads and catalogs CDR3 proteins one per entry, DNA excluded. Its table lists about 460,000 distinct CDR3 sequences. What was sequenced was blood T cells: a sorted CD56 or NKG2C T cell subset, CD4+ or CD8+ T cells, or bulk PBMC T cells (not recorded which). These TCRs come from a woman aged 50 to 65 in good health.

V usage is TRBV5-6 and J usage is TRBJ2-7; TCRdb proposes TRBD1, but this gene call is untestable without DNA. The CDR3 loop spans 15 amino acids. CDR1 and CDR2 from the germline V gene are SGHDT and YYEEEE. CDR3 sequence: CASSLDDRTTYEQYF.

This rearrangement joins TRBV20-1 to TRBJ2-5; with no DNA, the TCRdb D assignment of TRBD2 cannot be verified. The CDR3 extends over 15 amino acids. The germline CDR1 and CDR2 sequences are DFQATT and SNEGSKA (reference sequence). The CDR3: CSARRAGEGRETQYF.

V gene TRBV24-1 combines with J gene TRBJ1-6; the D gene TCRdb calls, TRBD1, cannot be checked with no DNA. Per the germline V gene, CDR1 is KGHDR and CDR2 is SFDVKD. The CDR3 extends over 15 amino acids. CDR3 residues: CATSDGTAYNSPLHF.

V gene TRBV11-3 combines with J gene TRBJ2-1; as DNA is missing, the TRBD1 call by TCRdb cannot be tested. The CDR3 length is 14 residues. Germline values: CDR1 SGHNT, CDR2 YENEEA. CDR3 region: CASSPEGEGNEQFF.

The gene calls are TRBV3-1 and TRBJ2-3. Per germline, CDR1 LGHDT and CDR2 YNNKEL (reference sequence). CDR3 length: 14 amino acids. CDR3 amino acids: CASSQDSASDTQYF.

CDR3: CSGRTSGNEQYF. The chain has TRBV29-1 and TRBJ2-7; TCRdb outputs TRBD2, but without DNA this stays unchecked. Germline values: CDR1 SQVTM, CDR2 ANQGSEA. There are 12 residues in the CDR3.

The chain joins TRBV10-1 to TRBJ2-3. CDR1 is WNHNN, CDR2 SYGVQD, per germline (reference sequence). This CDR3 spans 15 amino acids. CDR3 in amino acids: CASSESKGYRDTQYF.

The J gene is TRBJ2-7, the V gene TRBV29-1; TCRdb picks TRBD1, but there is no DNA to check that call. Germline V gene lookup returns CDR1 SQVTM and CDR2 ANQGSEA. The CDR3 loop spans 14 amino acids. CDR3: CSARLGGGYYEQYF.

The chain joins TRBV29-1 to TRBJ1-2; TCRdb calls TRBD1, which cannot be checked without DNA. The CDR3 runs 13 residues. In germline, CDR1 is SQVTM, CDR2 ANQGSEA. CDR3 residues: CSVGGTGDYGYTF.

The chain employs TRBV7-9 and TRBJ2-1; TCRdb's D call, TRBD2, is unchecked because there is no DNA. The length of the CDR3 is 14 residues. Germline CDR1 reads SEHNR; CDR2 reads FQNEAQ (reference sequence). CDR3 residues: CASSFGTGDNEQFF.

CDR3 amino acids: CASSHQQDTQYF. The rearrangement joins TRBV7-6 to TRBJ2-3. From germline, CDR1 is SGHVS and CDR2 FNYEAQ. The CDR3 loop spans 12 amino acids.

V is TRBV7-9 and J is TRBJ2-7. Germline V gene sequence: CDR1 SEHNR, CDR2 FQNEAQ (reference sequence). The CDR3 runs 11 residues. CDR3 amino acids: CASSLGSGEYF.

V is TRBV7-9 and J is TRBJ2-1; TCRdb indicates TRBD2, and absent DNA this call remains unverified. The length of the CDR3 is 16 residues. Per germline, CDR1 SEHNR and CDR2 FQNEAQ (reference sequence). The chain's CDR3 is CASSLESLAGGHEQFF.

The gene calls are TRBV4-2 and TRBJ2-2; TCRdb proposes TRBD1, but this gene call is untestable without DNA. Germline CDR1 LGHNA, CDR2 YNFKEQ. The CDR3 runs 14 residues. The CDR3 protein is CASSQAQGPGELFF.